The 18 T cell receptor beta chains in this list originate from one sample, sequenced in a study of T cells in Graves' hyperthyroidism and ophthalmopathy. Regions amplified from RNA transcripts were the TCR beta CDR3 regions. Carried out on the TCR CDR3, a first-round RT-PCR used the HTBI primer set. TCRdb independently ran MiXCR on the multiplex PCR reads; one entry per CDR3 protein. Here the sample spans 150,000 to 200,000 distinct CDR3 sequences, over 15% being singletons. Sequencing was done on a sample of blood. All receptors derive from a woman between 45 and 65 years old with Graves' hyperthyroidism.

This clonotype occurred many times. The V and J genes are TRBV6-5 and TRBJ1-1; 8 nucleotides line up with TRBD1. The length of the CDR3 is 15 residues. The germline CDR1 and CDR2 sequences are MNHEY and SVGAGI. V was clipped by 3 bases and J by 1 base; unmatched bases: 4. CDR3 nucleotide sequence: TGTGCCAGCAGTTATCTCGGACAGGGGAACACTGAAGCTTTCTTT. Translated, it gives CASSYLGQGNTEAFF.

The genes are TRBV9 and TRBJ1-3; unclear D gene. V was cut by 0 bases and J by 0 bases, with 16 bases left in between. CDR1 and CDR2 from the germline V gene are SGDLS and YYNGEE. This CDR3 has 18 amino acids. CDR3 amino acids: CASSVAWRCFLSGNTIYF. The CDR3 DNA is TGTGCCAGCAGCGTAGCGTGGAGATGTTTCCTCTCTGGAAACACCATATATTTT. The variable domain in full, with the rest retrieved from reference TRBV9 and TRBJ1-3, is DSGVTQTPKHLITATGQRVTLRCSPRSGDLSVYWYQQSLDQGLQFLIQYYNGEERAKGNILERFSAQQFPDLHSELNLSSLELGDSALYFCASSVAWRCFLSGNTIYFGEGSWLTVV.

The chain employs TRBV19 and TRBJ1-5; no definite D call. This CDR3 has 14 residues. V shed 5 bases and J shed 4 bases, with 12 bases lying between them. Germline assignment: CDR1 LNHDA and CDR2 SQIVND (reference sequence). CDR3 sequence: CASSAEARNQPQHF. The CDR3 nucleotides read TGTGCCAGTAGTGCGGAGGCTAGGAATCAGCCCCAGCATTTT.

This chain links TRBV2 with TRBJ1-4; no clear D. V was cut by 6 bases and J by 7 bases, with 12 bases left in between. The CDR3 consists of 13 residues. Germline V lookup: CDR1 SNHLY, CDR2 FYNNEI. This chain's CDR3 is CASSEGLGEKLFF. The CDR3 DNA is TGTGCCAGCAGCGAGGGTTTGGGTGAAAAACTGTTTTTT.

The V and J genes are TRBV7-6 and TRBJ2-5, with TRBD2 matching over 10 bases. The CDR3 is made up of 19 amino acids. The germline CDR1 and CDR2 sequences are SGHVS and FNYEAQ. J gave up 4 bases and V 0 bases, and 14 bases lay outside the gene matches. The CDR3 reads CASSLALRYKRGGIETQYF. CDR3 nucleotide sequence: TGTGCCAGCAGCTTAGCCCTCCGCTATAAGCGGGGGGGCATAGAGACCCAGTACTTC.

The CDR3 DNA reads as TGTGCCAGCAGTAACCGCAGGGGGTCAGCTAATGAAAAACTGTTTTTT. This gives the protein CASSNRRGSANEKLFF. This chain uses TRBV27 with TRBJ1-4; 7 bases match TRBD1. Losses at the gene ends were 5 bases for V and 3 bases for J; bases not matched to a gene: 9. The V gene's germline CDR1 is MNHEY and CDR2 SMNVEV (reference sequence). The CDR3 consists of 16 residues.

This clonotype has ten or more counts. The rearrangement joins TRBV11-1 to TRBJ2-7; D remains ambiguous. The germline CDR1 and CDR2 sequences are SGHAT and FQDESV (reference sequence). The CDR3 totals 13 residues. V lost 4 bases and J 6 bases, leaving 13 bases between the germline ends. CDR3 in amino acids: CASSSSGFSEQYF. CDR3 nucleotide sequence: TGTGCCAGCAGCTCCTCGGGCTTCTCCGAGCAGTACTTC.

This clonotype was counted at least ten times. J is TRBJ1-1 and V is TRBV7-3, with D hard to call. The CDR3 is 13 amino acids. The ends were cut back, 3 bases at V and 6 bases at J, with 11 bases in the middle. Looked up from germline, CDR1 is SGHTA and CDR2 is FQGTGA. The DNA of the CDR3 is TGTGCCAGCAGCTTGGGCGTGGCCTCTGAAGCTTTCTTT. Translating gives CASSLGVASEAFF.

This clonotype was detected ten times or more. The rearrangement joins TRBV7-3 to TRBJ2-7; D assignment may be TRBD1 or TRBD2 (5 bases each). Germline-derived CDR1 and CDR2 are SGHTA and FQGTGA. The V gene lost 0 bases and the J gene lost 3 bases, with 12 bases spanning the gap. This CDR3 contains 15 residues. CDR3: CASSLTGDGFYEQYF. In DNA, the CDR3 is TGTGCCAGCAGCTTAACTGGGGACGGTTTCTACGAGCAGTACTTC.

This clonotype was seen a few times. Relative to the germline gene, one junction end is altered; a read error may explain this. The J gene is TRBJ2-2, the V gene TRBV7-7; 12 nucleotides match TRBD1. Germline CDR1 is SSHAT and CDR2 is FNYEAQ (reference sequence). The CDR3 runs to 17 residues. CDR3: CASSPGTGGVNTGELFF. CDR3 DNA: TGTGCTAGCAGCCCCGGGACAGGGGGCGTGAACACCGGGGAGCTGTTTTTT. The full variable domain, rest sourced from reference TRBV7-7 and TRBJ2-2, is GAGVSQSPRYKVTKRGQDVTLRCDPISSHATLYWYQQALGQGPEFLTYFNYEAQPDKSGLPSDRFSAERPEGSISTLTIQRTEQRDSAMYRCASSPGTGGVNTGELFFGEGSRLTVL.

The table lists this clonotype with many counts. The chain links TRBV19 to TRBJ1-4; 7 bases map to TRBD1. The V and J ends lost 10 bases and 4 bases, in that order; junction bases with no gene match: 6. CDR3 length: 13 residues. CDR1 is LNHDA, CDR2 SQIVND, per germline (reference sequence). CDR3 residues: CATSTGFNEKLFF. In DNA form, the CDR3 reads TGTGCCACCTCGACAGGGTTTAATGAAAAACTGTTTTTT.

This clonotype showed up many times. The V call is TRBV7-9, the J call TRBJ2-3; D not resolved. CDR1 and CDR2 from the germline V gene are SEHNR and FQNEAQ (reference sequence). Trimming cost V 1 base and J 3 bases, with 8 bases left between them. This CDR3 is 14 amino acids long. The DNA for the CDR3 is TGTGCCAGCAGCTTAGAGTCATCTACAGATACGCAGTATTTT. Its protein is CASSLESSTDTQYF.

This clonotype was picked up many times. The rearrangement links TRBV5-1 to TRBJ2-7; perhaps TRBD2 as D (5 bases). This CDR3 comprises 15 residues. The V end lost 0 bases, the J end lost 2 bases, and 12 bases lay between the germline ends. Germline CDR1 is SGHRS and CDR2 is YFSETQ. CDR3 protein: CASSLEAGSTYEQYF. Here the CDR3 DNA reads TGCGCCAGCAGCTTGGAGGCGGGCTCAACCTACGAGCAGTACTTC. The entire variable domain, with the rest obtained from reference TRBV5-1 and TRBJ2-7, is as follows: KAGVTQTPRYLIKTRGQQVTLSCSPISGHRSVSWYQQTPGQGLQFLFEYFSETQRNKGNFPGRFSGRQFSNSRSEMNVSTLELGDSALYLCASSLEAGSTYEQYFGPGTRLTVT.

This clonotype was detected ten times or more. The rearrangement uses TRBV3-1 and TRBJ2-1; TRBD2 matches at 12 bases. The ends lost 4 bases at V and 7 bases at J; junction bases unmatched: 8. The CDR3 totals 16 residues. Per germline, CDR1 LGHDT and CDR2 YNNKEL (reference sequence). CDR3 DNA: TGTGCCAGCAGCCCTCTAGCGGGGGGGCGGAGGAATGAGCAGTTCTTC. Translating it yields CASSPLAGGRRNEQFF.

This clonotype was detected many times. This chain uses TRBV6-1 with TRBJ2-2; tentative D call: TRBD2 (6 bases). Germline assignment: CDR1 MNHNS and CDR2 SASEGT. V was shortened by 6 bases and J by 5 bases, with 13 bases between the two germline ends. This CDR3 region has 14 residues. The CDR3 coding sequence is TGTGCCAGCAGCTCCCTAGCGTTTACCGGGGAGCTGTTTTTT. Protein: CASSSLAFTGELFF.

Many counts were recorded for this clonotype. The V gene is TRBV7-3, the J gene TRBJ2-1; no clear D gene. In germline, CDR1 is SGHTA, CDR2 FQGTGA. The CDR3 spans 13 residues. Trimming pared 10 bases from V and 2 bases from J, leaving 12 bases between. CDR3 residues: CATAQTPYNEQFF. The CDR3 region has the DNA TGTGCCACCGCACAGACACCCTACAATGAGCAGTTCTTC.

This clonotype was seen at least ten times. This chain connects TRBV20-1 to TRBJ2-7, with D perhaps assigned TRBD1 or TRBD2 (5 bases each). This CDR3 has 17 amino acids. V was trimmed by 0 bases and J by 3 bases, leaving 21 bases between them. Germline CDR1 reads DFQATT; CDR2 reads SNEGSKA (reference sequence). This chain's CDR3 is CSARDWGRAGPHYEQYF. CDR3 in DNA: TGCAGTGCTAGAGATTGGGGACGGGCAGGGCCTCACTACGAGCAGTACTTC.

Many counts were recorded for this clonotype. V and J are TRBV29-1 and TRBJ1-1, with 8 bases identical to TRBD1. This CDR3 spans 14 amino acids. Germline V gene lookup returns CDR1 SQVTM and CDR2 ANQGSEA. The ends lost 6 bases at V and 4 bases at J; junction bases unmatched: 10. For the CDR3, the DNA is TGCAGCGTCGTACAGGGGGGTATGGGCACTGAAGCTTTCTTT. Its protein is CSVVQGGMGTEAFF.